This entry is about one TCR beta chain. This sample was included in a study of control samples from healthy donors and cancer patients. This CDR3 comprises 13 residues. Germline CDR1 reads SQVTM; CDR2 reads ANQGSEA. J was trimmed by 6 bases and V by 8 bases; bases with no gene match: 9. Clones were sequenced by immunoSEQ multiplex PCR, and TCRdb holds only the in-frame ones, with some missing. This sample has 200,000 or so clones, with approximately 91% found just once. The specimen was blood. This chain uses TRBV29-1 with TRBJ2-2; 7 positions agree with TRBD2. This receptor was identified in a man aged 30 to 45 in good health. The CDR3 region has the DNA TGCAGCATCAACCCGGGGGGATCCGGGGAGCTGTTTTTT. The encoded protein is CSINPGGSGELFF.